The 3 T cell receptor beta chains below come from one sample, sequenced in a study of cytomegalovirus exposure and HLA in healthy donors. PCR used 60 Vbeta primers and 13 Jbeta primers. Sequenced by immunoSEQ multiplex PCR; TCRdb stores in-frame clones only, minus some. The table lists about 180,000 clones, 80% of them singletons. Sample: PBMCs. All receptors derive from a middle-aged man in good health and CMV-seronegative.

This clone has just a few counts. The rearrangement uses TRBV7-2 and TRBJ2-3; D perhaps matches TRBD2 (6 bases). Looked up from germline, CDR1 is SGHTA and CDR2 is FQGNSA. Trimming took off 7 bases at V and 7 bases at J, with 15 bases between the two ends. The CDR3 totals 13 residues. The CDR3 here is CASTRLAGNTQYF. As DNA, the CDR3 is TGTGCCAGCACCCGATTGGCGGGGAATACGCAGTATTTT.

This sequence joins TRBV7-9 and TRBJ1-1; tentative D call: TRBD1 (6 bases). Germline values: CDR1 SEHNR, CDR2 FQNEAQ (reference sequence). The CDR3 sequence is 13 residues long. With 2 bases removed from V and 6 bases from J, the gap between germline ends came to 10 bases. The CDR3 sequence: CASSLMGAAEAFF. DNA for the CDR3: TGTGCCAGCAGCTTAATGGGGGCCGCTGAAGCTTTCTTT.

The rearrangement joins TRBV7-2 to TRBJ1-6; possible D gene TRBD1, 5 bases. The CDR3 is 15 amino acids. Germline CDR1 SGHTA, CDR2 FQGNSA. V was clipped by 2 bases and J by 8 bases, with 13 bases between them. The CDR3 DNA reads TGTGCCAGCAGCTTATCTCGCAGGGAGGATTCACCCCTCCACTTT. Amino acid sequence: CASSLSRREDSPLHF.